The present TCR beta chain was sequenced within a study of post-analysis software for immune sequencing data. Study-wide results and caveats: F measure showed strong co-clustering of same-batch samples. Controls had lower frequencies than patients of a few TRBV segments, which included TRBV5-6, TRBV5-1 and TRBV20-1.

This CDR3 has 18 residues. CDR1 is SGHRS, CDR2 YFSETQ, per germline. With V trimmed by 0 bases and J by 3 bases, 9 bases remained unmatched. To note about this clonotype: Its antigen is not known.

The authors incorporated unique molecular identifiers into the TCR beta cDNA libraries. Out of about 0.95 to 10 million T cells, hundreds of thousands of cDNA molecules were generated. One entry per CDR3 protein, called by TCRdb with MiXCR from the PCR reads. Of 350,000 to 500,000 distinct CDR3 sequences in the sample, approximately 42% are singletons; the top ten hold approximately 7.1%. The sequence came from a girl aged 2-10 years with multiple sclerosis. The sequencing input was blood. The J gene is TRBJ2-7, the V gene TRBV5-1, with 13 bases matching TRBD2. DNA for the CDR3: TGCGCCAGCAGCTTGGTAGGGACTAGCGGGGAACCTTTCTACGAGCAGTACTTC. As protein: CASSLVGTSGEPFYEQYF. The full variable domain, completed using reference TRBV5-1 and TRBJ2-7, is KAGVTQTPRYLIKTRGQQVTLSCSPISGHRSVSWYQQTPGQGLQFLFEYFSETQRNKGNFPGRFSGRQFSNSRSEMNVSTLELGDSALYLCASSLVGTSGEPFYEQYFGPGTRLTVT.